Following are 19 T cell receptor beta chains from one sample sequenced in a study of cytomegalovirus exposure and HLA in healthy donors. In the PCR, 60 Vbeta and 13 Jbeta primers were used. Sequencing was performed with immunoSEQ multiplex PCR; in TCRdb, only in-frame clones are kept and a portion is missing. The sample lists under 200,000 clones, approximately 86% seen once, with about 2.1% in the top ten. The sequenced sample consisted of PBMCs. The receptor set was obtained from a woman under 30 in good health and CMV-seronegative.

The chain joins TRBV30 to TRBJ1-5, with TRBD1 as a possible D gene (5 bases). Germline-derived CDR1 and CDR2 are GTSNPN and SVGIG (reference sequence). V was cut by 1 base and J by 5 bases, with 6 bases left in between. The CDR3 loop spans 12 amino acids. CDR3 nucleotide sequence: TGTGCCTGGAGTGGACAGTATCAGCCCCAGCATTTT. This codes for CAWSGQYQPQHF.

In this sample, this clone turned up many times. The V call is TRBV5-5, the J call TRBJ1-3, with TRBD1 identical over 7 bases. Germline-derived CDR1 and CDR2 are SGHKS and YYEKEE (reference sequence). This CDR3 spans 16 amino acids. J lost 4 bases, V lost 3 bases, and 10 bases had no gene match. The CDR3 nucleotides read TGTGCCAGCAGCTGGTTAGGGACAGAAGGGGGAAACACCATATATTTT. Amino acids: CASSWLGTEGGNTIYF.

This sequence joins TRBV29-1 and TRBJ1-2; maybe TRBD1 (6 bases). This CDR3 comprises 12 residues. Trimming stripped 6 bases from V and 2 bases from J, with 10 bases between. Germline-derived CDR1 and CDR2 are SQVTM and ANQGSEA. CDR3 residues: CSVDQGNYGYTF. The CDR3 nucleotides are TGCAGCGTAGACCAGGGGAACTATGGCTACACCTTC.

The V call is TRBV7-8, the J call TRBJ2-7, with 7 bases identical to TRBD2. Unmatched junction bases numbered 18, after V lost 7 bases and J lost 3 bases. The CDR3 runs to 17 residues. CDR1 and CDR2 from the germline V gene are SGHVS and FQNEAQ. CDR3 sequence reads: CASIRRAGLADLYEQYF. DNA of the CDR3: TGTGCCAGCATCCGAAGGGCGGGGCTAGCGGACCTCTACGAGCAGTACTTC.

V and J are TRBV28 and TRBJ2-1; TRBD2 might be the D (6 bases). Trimming left V 8 bases short and J 3 bases short, with 14 bases between. This CDR3 has 14 residues. Germline CDR1 and CDR2: MDHEN and SYDVKM. The CDR3 loop is CASDGGFGYNEQFF. CDR3 coding DNA: TGTGCCAGCGACGGGGGATTCGGCTACAATGAGCAGTTCTTC.

The V call is TRBV5-1, the J call TRBJ2-3; 7 positions agree with TRBD1. J lost 2 bases, V lost 3 bases, and 3 bases had no gene match. The CDR3 is 14 amino acids. Germline V gene data show CDR1 as SGHRS and CDR2 as YFSETQ. This CDR3 is CASSYGQDTDTQYF. For the CDR3, the DNA is TGCGCCAGCAGCTACGGACAGGACACAGATACGCAGTATTTT.

The chain couples TRBV2 to TRBJ2-3; perhaps TRBD2 as D (6 bases). In germline, CDR1 is SNHLY, CDR2 FYNNEI. CDR3 length: 18 amino acids. V was cut by 4 bases and J by 4 bases, with 24 bases left in between. The DNA for the CDR3 is TGTGCCAGCAGTGTACTCCTAAATTCTGGGGGGTCGGCAGATACGCAGTATTTT. The encoded protein is CASSVLLNSGGSADTQYF. The full variable domain, in which reference TRBV2 and TRBJ2-3 provide the parts outside the CDR3, is EPEVTQTPSHQVTQMGQEVILRCVPISNHLYFYWYRQILGQKVEFLVSFYNNEISEKSEIFDDQFSVERPDGSNFTLKIRSTKLEDSAMYFCASSVLLNSGGSADTQYFGPGTRLTVL.

The rearrangement uses TRBV18 and TRBJ1-2, with TRBD1 identical over 7 bases. V lost 3 bases, J lost 0 bases, and 1 base stayed unmatched. Germline lookup yields CDR1 KGHSH and CDR2 LQKENI. CDR3 length: 14 amino acids. The CDR3 DNA reads TGTGCCAGCTCACCTCAGGGGGCTAACTATGGCTACACCTTC. This gives the protein CASSPQGANYGYTF.

CDR3 in amino acids: CASSLVAGFNTEAFF. CDR3 bases: TGTGCCAGCAGCTTAGTAGCAGGGTTTAACACTGAAGCTTTCTTT. This chain connects TRBV7-2 to TRBJ1-1; TRBD1 is a possible D gene (5 bases). This CDR3 is built from 15 residues. From germline, CDR1 is SGHTA and CDR2 FQGNSA. The V gene lost 1 base and the J gene lost 2 bases, with 11 bases spanning the gap.

The chain combines TRBV9 with TRBJ2-3; no clear D. In germline, CDR1 is SGDLS, CDR2 YYNGEE. The CDR3 length is 12 residues. Trimming took 4 bases from V and 6 from J, leaving 9 bases between them. Here the CDR3 DNA reads TGTGCCAGCAGCCGCGGCTTGGATACGCAGTATTTT. Translated: CASSRGLDTQYF.

The V and J genes are TRBV27 and TRBJ1-5; D unclear. Trimming stripped 0 bases from V and 0 bases from J, with 3 bases between. Per germline, CDR1 MNHEY and CDR2 SMNVEV (reference sequence). The CDR3 runs 14 residues. The CDR3 loop is CASSLSNSNQPQHF. The CDR3 nucleotides are TGTGCCAGCAGTTTATCCAATAGCAATCAGCCCCAGCATTTT.

The chain employs TRBV28 and TRBJ2-3; 14 bases are a match to TRBD2. The germline CDR1 and CDR2 sequences are MDHEN and SYDVKM. V lost 5 bases and J lost 4; bases outside the gene matches: 14. This CDR3 region has 19 residues. CDR3 amino acids: CASSPWTSGGLGRADTQYF. The CDR3 nucleotides are TGTGCCAGCAGTCCATGGACTAGCGGGGGGTTAGGAAGAGCAGATACGCAGTATTTT. Supplemented by reference TRBV28 and TRBJ2-3, the full variable domain reads DVKVTQSSRYLVKRTGEKVFLECVQDMDHENMFWYRQDPGLGLRLIYFSYDVKMKEKGDIPEGYSVSREKKERFSLILESASTNQTSMYLCASSPWTSGGLGRADTQYFGPGTRLTVL.

The chain employs TRBV27 and TRBJ1-1, with D unclear. V was cut by 5 bases and J by 5 bases, with 9 bases left in between. Germline CDR1 and CDR2: MNHEY and SMNVEV (reference sequence). This CDR3 comprises 12 residues. The CDR3 DNA sequence: TGTGCCAGCAGTCTCCCGGGGACTGAAGCTTTCTTT. Translated, it gives CASSLPGTEAFF.

The chain links TRBV6-4 to TRBJ1-3, with D unresolved. Germline values: CDR1 MRHNA, CDR2 SNTAGT. The germline V and J ends were trimmed by 2 bases and 2 bases, with 16 bases remaining between them. This CDR3 is built from 17 residues. CDR3 protein: CASSDRFAGRPGNTIYF. CDR3 nucleotides: TGTGCCAGCAGTGACAGGTTCGCGGGTCGGCCTGGAAACACCATATATTTT.

The V and J genes are TRBV27 and TRBJ1-1; 9 nucleotides align to TRBD1. Germline V gene sequence: CDR1 MNHEY, CDR2 SMNVEV (reference sequence). The CDR3 loop spans 14 amino acids. The J segment lost 8 bases and the V segment lost 1 base, leaving 5 bases of the junction unmatched. The CDR3 loop reads CASSLLGTGIEAFF. CDR3 in DNA: TGTGCCAGCAGTTTATTGGGGACAGGGATAGAAGCTTTCTTT.

This chain joins TRBV14 and TRBJ1-2; possible D gene TRBD1, 5 bases. V shed 3 bases and J shed 3 bases, with 11 bases lying between them. The CDR3 is 14 residues long. Germline-derived CDR1 and CDR2 are SGHDN and FVKESK. This CDR3 is CASSQTGTYYGYTF. The CDR3 bases are TGTGCCAGCAGCCAGACGGGGACTTACTATGGCTACACCTTC.

V is TRBV7-3 and J is TRBJ2-7, with 9 bases fitting TRBD2. Trimming took 8 bases from V and 6 from J; bases not matched to a gene: 14. This CDR3 has 15 amino acids. Germline V gene data show CDR1 as SGHTA and CDR2 as FQGTGA. The CDR3 reads CASSPRPSGKSEQYF. Here the CDR3 DNA reads TGTGCCAGCTCCCCCCGCCCTAGCGGGAAGAGCGAGCAGTACTTC.

The rearrangement joins TRBV18 to TRBJ1-5, with D possibly matching TRBD1 (6 bases). The CDR3 is 15 residues long. Trimming left V 6 bases short and J 1 base short, with 13 bases between. The germline gives CDR1 KGHSH, CDR2 LQKENI. The CDR3 region has the DNA TGTGCCAGCTCCCCAGGACAGTCCAGCAATCAGCCCCAGCATTTT. Translated: CASSPGQSSNQPQHF.

The chain employs TRBV21-1 and TRBJ1-2; TRBD1 is the table's D call, not checked against the DNA. TRBV21-1 is classified as a pseudogene. The CDR3 length is 15 residues. CDR3 region: CASSLPPGTDYGYTF. Written as DNA, the CDR3 is TGTGCCAGCAGCCTTCCCCCCGGGACAGACTATGGCTACACCTTC.